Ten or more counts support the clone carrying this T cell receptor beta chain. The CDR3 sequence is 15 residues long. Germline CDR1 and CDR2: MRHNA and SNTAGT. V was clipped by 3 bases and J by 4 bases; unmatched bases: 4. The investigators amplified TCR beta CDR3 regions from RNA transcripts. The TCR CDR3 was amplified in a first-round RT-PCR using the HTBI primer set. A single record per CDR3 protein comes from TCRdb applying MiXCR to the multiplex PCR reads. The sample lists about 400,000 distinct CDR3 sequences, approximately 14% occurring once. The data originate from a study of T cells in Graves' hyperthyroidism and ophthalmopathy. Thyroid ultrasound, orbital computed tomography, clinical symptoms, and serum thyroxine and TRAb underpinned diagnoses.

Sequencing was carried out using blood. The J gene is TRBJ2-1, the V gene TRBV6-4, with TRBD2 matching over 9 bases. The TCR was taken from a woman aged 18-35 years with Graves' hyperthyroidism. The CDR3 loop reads CASSELAGDYNEQFF. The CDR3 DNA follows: TGTGCCAGCAGTGAATTAGCGGGGGATTACAATGAGCAGTTCTTC.